A selection of T cell receptor beta chains follows, all from one sample in a study of patients and donors after allogeneic stem cell transplantation. TCRdb recomputed calls from the RT-PCR reads with MiXCR, one row per CDR3 protein. Counted here are 200,000 to 250,000 distinct CDR3 sequences, approximately 14% occurring once; the ten biggest clones make up approximately 10%. Sequenced material: blood, either unsorted or a sorted T cell fraction (not recorded which). All receptors derive from a human donor who was either an allogeneic HSCT recipient or a stem cell or donor lymphocyte infusion donor (not recorded which). It is not recorded whose cells these are; they may come from a transplant donor. CDR3s include the opening cysteine and the closing phenylalanine or tryptophan. The D gene is left open where the match is weak. Where a row states a size, it is once, few, many or the class of an expanded clone; other rows omit it.

clone_size | j_call | v_call | d_call | cdr3_length | cdr3_nt | cdr3_aa
many | TRBJ1-2 | TRBV12-3/TRBV12-4 | . | 13 | TGTGCCAGCAGTTTTGACTATAACTATGGCTACACCTTC | CASSFDYNYGYTF
few | TRBJ1-5 | TRBV19 | . | 15 | TGTGCCAGTAGTATCAATGGGCAGGGCGCTCAGCCCCAGCATTTT | CASSINGQGAQPQHF
few | TRBJ2-1 | TRBV5-4 | . | 17 | TGTGCCAGCAGCCCGGACGGGTCTGGCGCCGGATACAATGAGCAGTTCTTC | CASSPDGSGAGYNEQFF
. | TRBJ2-1 | TRBV6-1 | . | 11 | TGTGCCAGCAGTGAAACCAATGAGCAGTTCTTC | CASSETNEQFF
few | TRBJ1-2 | TRBV29-1 | . | 10 | TGCAAAGGGTTCCACTATGGCTACACCTTC | CKGFHYGYTF
few | TRBJ2-1 | TRBV20-1 | . | 14 | TGCAGTGCTAGAGATGTGAGCTGGGGCAATGAGCAGTTCTTC | CSARDVSWGNEQFF
few | TRBJ1-1 | TRBV20-1 | TRBD1 | 13 | TGCAGTGCTGTGACAGGGGGCGCTTCTGAAGCTTTCTTT | CSAVTGGASEAFF
many | TRBJ2-1 | TRBV14 | . | 13 | TGTGCCAGCAGCCAAAGTGGGTCGTATGAGCAGTTCTTC | CASSQSGSYEQFF
many | TRBJ2-2 | TRBV12-3/TRBV12-4 | . | 14 | TGTGCCAGCAGTTTCGGGGCCCAGACCGGGGAGCTGTTTTTT | CASSFGAQTGELFF
. | TRBJ2-7 | TRBV20-1 | TRBD2 | 15 | TGCAGTGCTAGGGCCCTTGGGCTAGCGGCGGGGGAGCAGTACTTC | CSARALGLAAGEQYF
. | TRBJ2-1 | TRBV7-9 | . | 14 | TGTGCCAGCAGCTTAGTGCAGGACTACAATGAGCAGTTCTTC | CASSLVQDYNEQFF
. | TRBJ2-3 | TRBV5-6 | TRBD1 | 13 | TGTGCCACAAGGACAGGGTACACAGATACGCAGTATTTT | CATRTGYTDTQYF
. | TRBJ1-1 | TRBV29-1 | . | 13 | TGCAGCGTATCGCTGGGAGGGGAGACTGAAGCTTTCTTT | CSVSLGGETEAFF
. | TRBJ1-6 | TRBV6-2/TRBV6-3 | . | 16 | TGTGCCAGCAGTTACGGAGGACAGATCTATAATTCACCCCTCCACTTT | CASSYGGQIYNSPLHF
many | TRBJ2-3 | TRBV9 | . | 16 | TGTGCCAGCAGCTCCTCGCATGTGGGCGGCCCAGATACGCAGTATTTT | CASSSSHVGGPDTQYF
few | TRBJ2-3 | TRBV12-3/TRBV12-4 | . | 15 | TGTGCCAGCACCGCGGACGCGGGGTGGGAAGATACGCAGTATTTT | CASTADAGWEDTQYF
. | TRBJ2-1 | TRBV4-2 | TRBD2 | 14 | TGTGCCAGCAGCCCAGCCGGGGGGTACAATGAGCAGTTCTTC | CASSPAGGYNEQFF
many | TRBJ1-1 | TRBV9 | TRBD1 | 13 | TGTGCCAGCAGCTGGACAGGGGACACTGAAGCTTTCTTT | CASSWTGDTEAFF
medium-sized | TRBJ2-1 | TRBV27 | TRBD1 | 15 | TGTGCCAGCAGTTCTAACAGGGGCAAGGGCAATGAGCAGTTCTTC | CASSSNRGKGNEQFF
few | TRBJ1-1 | TRBV6-1 | . | 14 | TGTGCCAGCAGTGTTGTTAGGACGAACACTGAAGCTTTCTTT | CASSVVRTNTEAFF
. | TRBJ2-1 | TRBV19 | TRBD2 | 14 | TGTGCCAGTAGTATGACGGGAGGGGGCAATGAGCAGTTCTTC | CASSMTGGGNEQFF
many | TRBJ1-5 | TRBV20-1 | . | 15 | TGCAGTGCGACGACGCCGGGACGAAGCAATCAGCCCCAGCATTTT | CSATTPGRSNQPQHF
many | TRBJ1-1 | TRBV6-1 | . | 14 | TGTGCCAGCAGTGAAGAAGGCGGGAACACTGAAGCTTTCTTT | CASSEEGGNTEAFF
. | TRBJ1-4 | TRBV12-3/TRBV12-4 | TRBD1 | 14 | TGTGCCAGCAGTTTGGACAGGGGGCGGGAAAAACTGTTTTTT | CASSLDRGREKLFF
. | TRBJ2-3 | TRBV5-1 | TRBD1 | 14 | TGCGCCAGCAGCGAGTCGACAGGGACAGATACGCAGTATTTT | CASSESTGTDTQYF
few | TRBJ2-7 | TRBV20-1 | TRBD2 | 16 | TGCAGTGCTTCATTCCCCGGGACTAGCGGGGCCTACGAGCAGTACTTC | CSASFPGTSGAYEQYF
few | TRBJ1-1 | TRBV20-1 | . | 11 | TGCAGTGCTGCGGGAAATGAAGTAGCTTTCTTT | CSAAGNEVAFF
many | TRBJ1-2 | TRBV5-1 | . | 14 | TGCGCCAGCAGCTCACAGGTCTCTAACTATGGCTACACCTTC | CASSSQVSNYGYTF
many | TRBJ2-2 | TRBV5-1 | . | 14 | TGCGCCAGCAGCTTGGGGCAGCACACCGGGGAGCTGTTTTTT | CASSLGQHTGELFF
few | TRBJ2-5 | TRBV7-7 | . | 13 | TGTGCTAGCAGCGCGGGACAGAGAGAGACCCAGTACTTC | CASSAGQRETQYF
many | TRBJ1-3 | TRBV5-1 | TRBD1 | 18 | TGCGCCAGCAGCTCAACACCGGGACAGGGCTCCTCTGGAAACACCATATATTTT | CASSSTPGQGSSGNTIYF
. | TRBJ2-7 | TRBV29-1 | . | 14 | TGCAGCGTCGGAAGGGGTGCGGTAGGGGGCGAGCAGTACTTC | CSVGRGAVGGEQYF
many | TRBJ2-1 | TRBV11-3 | . | 17 | TGTGCCAGCAGCCCATTCGGTGGGGGCCTATCCTACAATGAGCAGTTCTTC | CASSPFGGGLSYNEQFF
few | TRBJ2-7 | TRBV30 | . | 11 | TGTGCCTGGAGTGCGGCTGACGAGCAGTACTTC | CAWSAADEQYF
. | TRBJ2-7 | TRBV15 | . | 13 | TGTGCCACCAGCAGAGATCGATGGGGTGAGCAGTACTTC | CATSRDRWGEQYF
few | TRBJ1-5 | TRBV29-1 | . | 12 | TGCAGTGGGGGGTATAGCAATCAGCCCCAGCATTTT | CSGGYSNQPQHF
. | TRBJ1-6 | TRBV7-8 | . | 17 | TGTGCCAGCAGCTCAGACACCGGGACAAGTGGTAATTCACCCCTCCACTTT | CASSSDTGTSGNSPLHF
few | TRBJ2-7 | TRBV30 | . | 13 | TGTGCCTGGAGCGCAGGGAGAGACTACGAGCAGTACTTC | CAWSAGRDYEQYF
. | TRBJ2-1 | TRBV2 | TRBD1 | 18 | TGTGCCAGCAGTGACCCTGACAGGGGGGAGGTATCCTACAATGAGCAGTTCTTC | CASSDPDRGEVSYNEQFF
many | TRBJ1-5 | TRBV29-1 | TRBD1 | 15 | TGCAGCGCCTGGGAAGGACAGGGGGCAGGACAGCCCCAGCATTTT | CSAWEGQGAGQPQHF